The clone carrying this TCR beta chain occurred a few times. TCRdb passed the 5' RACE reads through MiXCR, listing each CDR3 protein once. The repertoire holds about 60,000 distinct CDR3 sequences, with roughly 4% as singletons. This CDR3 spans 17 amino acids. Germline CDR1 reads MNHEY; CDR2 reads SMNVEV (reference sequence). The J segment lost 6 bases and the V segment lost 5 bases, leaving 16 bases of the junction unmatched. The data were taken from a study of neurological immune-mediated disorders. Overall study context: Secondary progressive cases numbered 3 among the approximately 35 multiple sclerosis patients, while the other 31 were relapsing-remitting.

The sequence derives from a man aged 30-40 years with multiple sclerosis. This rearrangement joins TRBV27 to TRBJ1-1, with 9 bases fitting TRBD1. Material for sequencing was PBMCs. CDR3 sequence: CASSPWTGARRGAEAFF. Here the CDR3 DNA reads TGTGCCAGCAGTCCCTGGACAGGGGCGAGGAGGGGCGCTGAAGCTTTCTTT.